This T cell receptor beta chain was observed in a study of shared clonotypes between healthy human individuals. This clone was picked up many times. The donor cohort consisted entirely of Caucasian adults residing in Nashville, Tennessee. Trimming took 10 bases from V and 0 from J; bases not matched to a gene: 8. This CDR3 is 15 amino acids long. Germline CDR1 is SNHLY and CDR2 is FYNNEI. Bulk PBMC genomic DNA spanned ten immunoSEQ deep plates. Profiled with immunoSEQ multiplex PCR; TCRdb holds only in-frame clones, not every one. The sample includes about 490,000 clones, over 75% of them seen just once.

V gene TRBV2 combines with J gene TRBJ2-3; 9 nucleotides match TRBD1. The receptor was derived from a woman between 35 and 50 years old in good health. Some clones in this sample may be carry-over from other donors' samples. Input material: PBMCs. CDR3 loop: CAIVTGGSSTDTQYF. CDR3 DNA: TGTGCCATCGTGACAGGGGGATCTAGCACAGATACGCAGTATTTT.